The clone carrying this T cell receptor (beta chain) was seen a handful of times. The antigen remains unidentified. The source of the sample is a study of T-cell reconstitution after alpha-beta-depleted transplantation in children. Study-wide points: Most T-cell counts and diversity one year after the transplant came from T cells that were newly produced. At around two months after transplant, the alpha-beta T cells were reportedly derived from several hundred expanded clones that came from non-depleted graft cells. High day-60 TCRbeta diversity in some patients came from surviving recipient T cells and thymic progenitors.

Preparation of the TCRbeta library involved a method that used unique molecular identifiers. TCRdb used MiXCR to reprocess the PCR reads, holding one entry per CDR3 protein. The data show just over 950,000 distinct CDR3 sequences, with roughly 29% seen just once and over 25% held by the top ten. CDR3 size: 13 residues. Germline V gives CDR1 DFQATT, CDR2 SNEGSKA (reference sequence). V trimming: 4 bases; J trimming: 4 bases; junction bases outside the gene matches: 3. This rearrangement joins TRBV20-1 to TRBJ2-3; the match to TRBD1 covers 9 bases. Sample: PBMCs, mostly from graft donor cells, taken 360 days after TCRalphabeta/CD19-depleted stem cell transplant. This TCR came from a boy in the first two years of life who had a stem cell transplant for SCID, so the T cells may come from the graft donor. The CDR3 is CSATRDRADTQYF. CDR3 DNA sequence: TGCAGTGCTACTAGGGACAGGGCAGATACGCAGTATTTT.